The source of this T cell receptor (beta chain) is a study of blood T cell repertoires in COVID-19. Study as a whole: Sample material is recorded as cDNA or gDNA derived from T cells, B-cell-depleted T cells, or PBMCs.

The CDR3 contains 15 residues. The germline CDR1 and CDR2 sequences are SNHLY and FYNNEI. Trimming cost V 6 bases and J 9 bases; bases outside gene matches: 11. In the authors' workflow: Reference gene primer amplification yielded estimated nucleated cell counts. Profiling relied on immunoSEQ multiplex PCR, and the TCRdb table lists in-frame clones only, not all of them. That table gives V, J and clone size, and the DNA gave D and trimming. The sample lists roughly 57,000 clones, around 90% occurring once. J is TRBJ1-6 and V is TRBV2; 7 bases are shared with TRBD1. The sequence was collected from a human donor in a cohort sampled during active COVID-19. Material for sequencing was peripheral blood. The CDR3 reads CASSEPGQFSSPLHF. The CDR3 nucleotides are TGTGCCAGCAGCGAACCGGGACAGTTTTCTTCACCCCTCCACTTT.